The clone carrying this TCR beta chain has at least ten counts. The CDR3 is 13 amino acids. Trimming took off 1 base at V and 8 bases at J, with 11 bases between the two ends. Germline V gives CDR1 SGHTA, CDR2 FQGNSA. During its preparation, the TCRbeta library received unique molecular identifiers. TCRdb re-called the PCR reads with MiXCR, one entry per CDR3 protein. Seen here are about 150,000 distinct CDR3 sequences, around 10% observed once, and the top ten hold about 12%. This sample is drawn from a study of T-cell reconstitution after alpha-beta-depleted transplantation in children. V and J are TRBV7-2 and TRBJ1-1; a weak D match, TRBD1 (5 bases). The starting material was PBMCs, obtained before TCRalphabeta/CD19-depleted stem cell transplant. The TCR sequence derives from a boy younger than 10 with acute myeloid leukemia, due to receive a stem cell transplant. As DNA, the CDR3 is TGTGCCAGCAGCTTAGTAGGTCGGGGGGAAGCTTTCTTT. This encodes CASSLVGRGEAFF.